A selection of T cell receptor beta chains follows, all from one sample in a study of cytomegalovirus exposure and HLA in healthy donors. Assay: immunoSEQ multiplex PCR; the TCRdb copy retains only in-frame clones and omits some. The sample holds around 280,000 clones, 85% to 90% seen once. Sequencing input: PBMCs. Source of these receptors: a woman younger than 30 in good health and CMV-seronegative. Both conserved end residues are part of each CDR3. A D gene is named only where the DNA matches it firmly. Size is stated for part of the rows, as once, few or many counts, or as a class when the clone is expanded.

>TRBJ2-7|once|TRBD2|TRBV7-2
CASSGLAGGNYEQYF
TGTGCCAGCAGCGGACTAGCGGGGGGGAACTACGAGCAGTACTTC
>TRBJ2-3|.|.|TRBV9
CASSVVAGTRTQYF
TGTGCCAGCAGCGTAGTGGCGGGTACGAGAACGCAGTATTTT
>TRBJ2-2|.|.|TRBV14
CASSQQGIYTGELFF
TGTGCCAGCAGCCAACAGGGGATTTACACCGGGGAGCTGTTTTTT
>TRBJ1-1|.|.|TRBV19
CASSSRPNTEAFF
TGTGCCAGTTCGTCCAGGCCCAACACTGAAGCTTTCTTT
>TRBJ2-3|.|.|TRBV6-5
CASSYAAMPLVQYF
TGTGCCAGCAGTTACGCAGCTATGCCCCTAGTGCAGTATTTT
>TRBJ2-7|.|.|TRBV27
CASSADSEQYF
TGTGCCAGCAGTGCGGACAGCGAGCAGTACTTC
>TRBJ2-5|.|TRBD2|TRBV5-1
CASSLLAGRGGETQYF
TGCGCCAGCAGCTTACTAGCGGGGCGAGGGGGAGAGACCCAGTACTTC
>TRBJ1-2|.|TRBD1|TRBV2
CASSSGQIYGYTF
TGTGCCAGCAGCTCGGGACAGATCTATGGCTACACCTTC
>TRBJ1-2|once|.|TRBV5-4
CASSDGGGKAVYGYTF
TGTGCCAGCAGCGACGGGGGGGGGAAGGCAGTCTATGGCTACACCTTC
>TRBJ2-7|.|.|TRBV27
CASSSSFYTYEQYF
TGTGCCAGCAGTTCAAGCTTTTATACCTACGAGCAGTACTTC
>TRBJ1-6|.|TRBD1|TRBV2
CASRKGTGVNSPLHF
TGTGCCAGCCGAAAGGGGACAGGAGTTAATTCACCCCTCCACTTT
>TRBJ2-2|.|TRBD2|TRBV7-6
CASRPGRPNTGELFF
TGTGCCAGCAGACCCGGGAGGCCGAACACCGGGGAGCTGTTTTTT
>TRBJ2-7|.|TRBD1|TRBV18
CASSPLRQGSHEQYF
TGTGCCAGCTCACCGCTTAGACAGGGTAGCCACGAGCAGTACTTC
>TRBJ2-7|.|TRBD1|TRBV2
CASSSRQGASYEQYF
TGTGCCAGCAGTTCCCGACAGGGGGCTTCCTACGAGCAGTACTTC
>TRBJ2-7|.|TRBD1|TRBV5-4
CASSPTGTGVLGTYEQYF
TGTGCCAGCAGCCCGACCGGGACAGGGGTATTGGGAACCTACGAGCAGTACTTC
>TRBJ1-6|.|TRBD1|TRBV5-6
CASSPTDRRSPLHF
TGTGCCAGCAGCCCCACGGACAGGAGATCACCCCTCCACTTT
>TRBJ1-2|.|.|TRBV7-8
CASSSVGGTLYGYTF
TGTGCCAGCAGCTCCGTCGGGGGGACCCTCTATGGCTACACCTTC
>TRBJ1-5|.|TRBD1|TRBV15
CATSFSTGSRNQPQHF
TGTGCCACCAGCTTTTCGACAGGGAGCCGCAATCAGCCCCAGCATTTT
>TRBJ2-7|.|.|TRBV4-2
CASSHGIYEQYF
TGTGCCAGCAGCCACGGGATCTACGAGCAGTACTTC
>TRBJ2-2|.|.|TRBV7-9
CSSSPQGAGELFF
TGTTCCAGCAGCCCACAGGGAGCCGGGGAGCTGTTTTTT
>TRBJ2-7|.|.|TRBV10-3
CAISERTLRSSYEQYF
TGTGCCATCAGTGAAAGAACCCTACGGAGCTCCTACGAGCAGTACTTC
>TRBJ1-5|.|TRBD1|TRBV18
CASSPGTGGDQPQHF
TGTGCCAGCTCTCCAGGGACAGGGGGCGATCAGCCCCAGCATTTT
>TRBJ1-2|.|TRBD1|TRBV11-2
CASSQDRGGYGYTF
TGTGCCAGCAGCCAGGACAGGGGAGGCTATGGCTACACCTTC
>TRBJ2-1|.|TRBD2|TRBV4-1
CASSQKAGGDDYNEQFF
TGCGCCAGCAGCCAAAAAGCGGGGGGGGACGATTACAATGAGCAGTTCTTC
>TRBJ1-6|.|.|TRBV2
CAEGTASYNSPLHF
TGTGCCGAGGGAACGGCCTCCTATAATTCACCCCTCCACTTT
>TRBJ1-2|.|TRBD1|TRBV7-9
CSSSLAPGRQGGYGYTF
TGTTCCAGCAGCTTAGCGCCTGGACGACAGGGCGGCTATGGCTACACCTTC
>TRBJ2-7|.|.|TRBV12-5
CASGPRVQGGEQYF
TGTGCTAGTGGTCCAAGGGTCCAGGGGGGCGAGCAGTACTTC
>TRBJ1-1|.|.|TRBV27
CASSLGGNTEAFF
TGTGCCAGCAGTTTAGGCGGGAACACTGAAGCTTTCTTT
>TRBJ2-1|.|.|TRBV2
CASSESGAHLYEQFF
TGTGCCAGCAGTGAGAGTGGGGCCCATTTGTATGAGCAGTTCTTC
>TRBJ1-2|.|TRBD1|TRBV15
CATTEDRDKSYGYTF
TGTGCCACCACCGAGGACAGGGACAAGTCATATGGCTACACCTTC
>TRBJ2-7|.|TRBD1|TRBV29-1
CSAGQGGYEQYF
TGCAGCGCGGGACAGGGTGGTTACGAGCAGTACTTC
>TRBJ1-3|.|.|TRBV7-8
CASSLIGVGALISGNTIYF
TGTGCCAGCAGCTTGATTGGGGTGGGAGCCTTAATCTCTGGAAACACCATATATTTT
>TRBJ1-5|.|TRBD1|TRBV18
CASSPELTGASNQPQHF
TGTGCCAGCTCACCTGAACTGACAGGGGCCAGCAATCAGCCCCAGCATTTT
>TRBJ1-5|.|.|TRBV6-5
CASSYSIRGFQPQHF
TGTGCCAGCAGTTACTCGATCCGGGGGTTTCAGCCCCAGCATTTT
>TRBJ2-1|.|TRBD1|TRBV18
CASSLRQGPDNEQFF
TGTGCCAGCTCACTCCGACAGGGGCCGGACAATGAGCAGTTCTTC
>TRBJ2-7|.|.|TRBV5-4
CASRPGGRDSYEQYF
TGTGCCAGCAGGCCCGGTGGCAGGGATTCCTACGAGCAGTACTTC
>TRBJ2-5|.|.|TRBV13
CASSLEVGRRETQYF
TGTGCCAGCAGCTTAGAGGTGGGGAGGAGGGAGACCCAGTACTTC
>TRBJ1-6|few|.|TRBV19
CASSIGGSYNSPLHF
TGTGCCAGTAGTATAGGCGGCTCCTATAATTCACCCCTCCACTTT
>TRBJ1-1|.|TRBD1|TRBV19
CASVPRQGYEGTEAFF
TGTGCCAGCGTTCCCCGACAGGGTTACGAGGGGACTGAAGCTTTCTTT
>TRBJ1-1|.|.|TRBV7-9
CSSSFSQGTEAFF
TGTTCCAGCAGCTTTAGCCAGGGCACTGAAGCTTTCTTT
>TRBJ1-2|.|.|TRBV2
CASSPRGPNYGYTF
TGTGCCAGCAGTCCTCGCGGTCCTAACTATGGCTACACCTTC
>TRBJ1-2|.|TRBD1|TRBV11-2
CASSIDRGDYGYTF
TGTGCCAGCAGCATAGACAGGGGGGACTATGGCTACACCTTC
>TRBJ1-6|.|.|TRBV9
CASSVSGDPYNSPLHF
TGTGCCAGCAGCGTCTCAGGGGACCCCTATAATTCACCCCTCCACTTT
>TRBJ1-2|.|.|TRBV19
CATSAGLNYGYTF
TGTGCCACCTCAGCGGGGCTTAACTATGGCTACACCTTC
>TRBJ2-7|.|.|TRBV7-2
CASSSFYEQYF
TGTGCCAGCAGCTCCTTCTACGAGCAGTACTTC
>TRBJ1-2|.|TRBD1|TRBV6-5
CASRRDRVYGYTF
TGTGCCAGCCGAAGGGACAGGGTTTATGGCTACACCTTC